A selection of T cell receptor beta chains follows, all from one sample in a study of Ad26.COV2.S vaccination and SARS-CoV-2 variants. TCRdb keeps only in-frame clones here, not all; method: immunoSEQ multiplex PCR. The sample contains 350,000 to 450,000 clones, about 91% of which appear only once. Sequencing used peripheral blood, obtained after recovery from COVID-19. The receptors come from a human donor who had recovered from COVID-19. CDR3s include the opening cysteine and the closing phenylalanine or tryptophan. The order of the fields is J gene, V gene, CDR3 protein.

j_gene: TRBJ1-1
v_gene: TRBV5-1
CDR3aa: CASSSKEGRNTEAFF

j_gene: TRBJ1-2
v_gene: TRBV6-4
CDR3aa: CASSNGTGIRYGYTF

j_gene: TRBJ1-2
v_gene: TRBV13
CDR3aa: CASSLGETGVGGYTF

j_gene: TRBJ1-2
v_gene: TRBV10-3
CDR3aa: CAISKTGDGYGYTF

j_gene: TRBJ2-5
v_gene: TRBV18
CDR3aa: CASSPRAGAHQETQYF

j_gene: TRBJ1-5
v_gene: TRBV10-3
CDR3aa: CAISELFRDRGRGTAQPQHF

j_gene: TRBJ1-1
v_gene: TRBV6-5
CDR3aa: CASKRHSTEAFF

j_gene: TRBJ1-2
v_gene: TRBV4-1
CDR3aa: CASSQGQGYGYTF

j_gene: TRBJ1-5
v_gene: TRBV5-6
CDR3aa: CASSDGQSNQPQHF

j_gene: TRBJ2-1
v_gene: TRBV9
CDR3aa: CASSLNSGTGGYGEQFF

j_gene: TRBJ1-3
v_gene: TRBV20-1
CDR3aa: CSASPQLSGNTIYF

j_gene: TRBJ2-7
v_gene: TRBV6-6
CDR3aa: CASSYGGYLSYEQYF

j_gene: TRBJ2-3
v_gene: TRBV3-1/TRBV3-2
CDR3aa: CASSQADGTQYF

j_gene: TRBJ1-2
v_gene: TRBV6-2/TRBV6-3
CDR3aa: CASSYSYPRRGLETNYGYTF

j_gene: TRBJ2-1
v_gene: TRBV2
CDR3aa: CARGTARGVEQFF

j_gene: TRBJ1-1
v_gene: TRBV3-1/TRBV3-2
CDR3aa: CASSQDPGYTEAFF

j_gene: TRBJ1-1
v_gene: TRBV5-1
CDR3aa: CASSIQATGNTEAFF

j_gene: TRBJ1-6
v_gene: TRBV5-1
CDR3aa: CASAQTGWNSPLHF

j_gene: TRBJ1-1
v_gene: TRBV19
CDR3aa: CASSINRGLEAFF

j_gene: TRBJ2-1
v_gene: TRBV7-8
CDR3aa: CASSLVGGGFGNEQFF